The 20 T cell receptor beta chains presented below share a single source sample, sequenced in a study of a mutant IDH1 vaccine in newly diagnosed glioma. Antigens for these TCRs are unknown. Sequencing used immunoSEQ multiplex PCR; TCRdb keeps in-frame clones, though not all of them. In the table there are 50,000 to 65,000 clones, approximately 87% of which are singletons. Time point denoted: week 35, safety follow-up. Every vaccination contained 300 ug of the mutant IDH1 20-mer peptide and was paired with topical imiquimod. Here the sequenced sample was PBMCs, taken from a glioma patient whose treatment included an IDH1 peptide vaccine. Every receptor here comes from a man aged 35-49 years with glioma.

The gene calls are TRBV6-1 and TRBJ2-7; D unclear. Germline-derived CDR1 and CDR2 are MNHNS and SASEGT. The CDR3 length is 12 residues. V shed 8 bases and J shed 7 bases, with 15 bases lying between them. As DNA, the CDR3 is TGTGCCAGCTTACAGTTCCTTGGAGAGCAGTACTTC. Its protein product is CASLQFLGEQYF.

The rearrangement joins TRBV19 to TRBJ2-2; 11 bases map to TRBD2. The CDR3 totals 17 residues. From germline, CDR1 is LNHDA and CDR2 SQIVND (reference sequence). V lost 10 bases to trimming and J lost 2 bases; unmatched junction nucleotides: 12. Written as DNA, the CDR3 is TGTGCCAACACCCGGGGGACTAGCGGACTTAACACCGGGGAGCTGTTTTTT. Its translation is CANTRGTSGLNTGELFF.

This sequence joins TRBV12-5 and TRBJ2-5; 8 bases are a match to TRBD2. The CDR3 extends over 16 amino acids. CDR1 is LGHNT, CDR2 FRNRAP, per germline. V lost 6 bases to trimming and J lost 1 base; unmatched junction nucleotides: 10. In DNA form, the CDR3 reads TGTGCTAGTGGCTGGTCCGGGAGCGGGGGCCAAGAGACCCAGTACTTC. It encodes CASGWSGSGGQETQYF.

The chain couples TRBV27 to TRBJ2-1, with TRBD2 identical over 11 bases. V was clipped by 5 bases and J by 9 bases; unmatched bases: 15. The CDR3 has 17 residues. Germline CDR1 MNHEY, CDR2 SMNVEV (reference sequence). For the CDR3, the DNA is TGTGCCAGCAGTCGACAGACTAGCGGGACGCCCGTAGGTGAGCAGTTCTTC. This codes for CASSRQTSGTPVGEQFF.

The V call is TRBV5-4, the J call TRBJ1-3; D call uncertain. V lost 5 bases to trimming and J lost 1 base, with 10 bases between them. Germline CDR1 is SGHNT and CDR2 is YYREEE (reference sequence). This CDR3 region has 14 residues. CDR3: CASRPGTSGNTIYF. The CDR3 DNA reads TGTGCCAGCAGACCCGGCACGTCTGGAAACACCATATATTTT. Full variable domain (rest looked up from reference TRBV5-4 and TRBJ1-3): ETGVTQSPTHLIKTRGQQVTLRCSSQSGHNTVSWYQQALGQGPQFIFQYYREEENGRGNFPPRFSGLQFPNYSSELNVNALELDDSALYLCASRPGTSGNTIYFGEGSWLTVV.

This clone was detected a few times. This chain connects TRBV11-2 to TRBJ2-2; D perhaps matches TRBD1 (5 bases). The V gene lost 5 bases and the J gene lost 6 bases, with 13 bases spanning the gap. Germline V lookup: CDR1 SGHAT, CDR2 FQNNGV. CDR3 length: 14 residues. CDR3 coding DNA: TGTGCCAGCAGCCAGCAGGGTTTTGCCGGGGAGCTGTTTTTT. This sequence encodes CASSQQGFAGELFF.

The CDR3 DNA sequence: TGTGCCAGCTTAGCCTTAACTTCCGGTAGAGGGGATACGCAGTATTTT. Residues: CASLALTSGRGDTQYF. The V gene is TRBV2, the J gene TRBJ2-3; a weak D match, TRBD2 (5 bases). Germline-derived CDR1 and CDR2 are SNHLY and FYNNEI. The CDR3 length is 16 residues. Trimming left V 8 bases short and J 6 bases short, with 24 bases between.

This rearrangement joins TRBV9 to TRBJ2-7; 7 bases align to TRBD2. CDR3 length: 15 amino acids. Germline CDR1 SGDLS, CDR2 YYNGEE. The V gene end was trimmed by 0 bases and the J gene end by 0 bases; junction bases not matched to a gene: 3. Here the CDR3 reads CASSVGAGVSYEQYF. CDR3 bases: TGTGCCAGCAGCGTAGGGGCGGGAGTCTCCTACGAGCAGTACTTC.

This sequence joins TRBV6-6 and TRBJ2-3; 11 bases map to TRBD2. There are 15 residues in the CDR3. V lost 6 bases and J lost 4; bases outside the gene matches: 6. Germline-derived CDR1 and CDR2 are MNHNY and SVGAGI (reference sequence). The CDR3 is CASRNSGRAADTQYF. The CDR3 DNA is TGTGCCAGCAGAAATAGCGGGAGGGCGGCAGATACGCAGTATTTT.

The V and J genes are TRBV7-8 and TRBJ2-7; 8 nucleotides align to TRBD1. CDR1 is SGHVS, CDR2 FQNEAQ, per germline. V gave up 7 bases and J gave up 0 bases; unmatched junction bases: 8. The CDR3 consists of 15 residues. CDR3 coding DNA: TGTGCCAGCACCCTCGACAGGGGCGGCTCCTACGAGCAGTACTTC. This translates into CASTLDRGGSYEQYF.

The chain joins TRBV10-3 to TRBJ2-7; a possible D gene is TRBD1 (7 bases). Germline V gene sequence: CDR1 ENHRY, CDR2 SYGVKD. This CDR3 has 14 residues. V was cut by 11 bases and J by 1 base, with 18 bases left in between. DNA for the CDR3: TGTGCCTCCAGGCAGGGGGGCGGGTCCTACGAGCAGTACTTC. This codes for CASRQGGGSYEQYF.

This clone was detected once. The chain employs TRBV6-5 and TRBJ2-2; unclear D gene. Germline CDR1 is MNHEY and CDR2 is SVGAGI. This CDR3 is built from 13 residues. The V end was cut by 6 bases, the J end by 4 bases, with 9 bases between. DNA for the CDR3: TGTGCCAGCAGGCGTACGCTCACCGGGGAGCTGTTTTTT. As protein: CASRRTLTGELFF.

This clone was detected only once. As DNA, the CDR3 is TGTGCCAGCAGCTTCGCTGACCGGGACATCTCTCTCCAGTTCTTC. This sequence encodes CASSFADRDISLQFF. This sequence joins TRBV5-5 and TRBJ2-1; D might be TRBD1 (6 bases). Per the germline V gene, CDR1 is SGHKS and CDR2 is YYEKEE (reference sequence). Trimming stripped 2 bases from V and 13 bases from J, with 22 bases between. This CDR3 is 15 amino acids long.

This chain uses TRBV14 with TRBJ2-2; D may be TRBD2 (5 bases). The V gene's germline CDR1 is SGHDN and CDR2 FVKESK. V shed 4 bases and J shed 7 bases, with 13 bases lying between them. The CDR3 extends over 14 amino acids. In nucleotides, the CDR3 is TGTGCCAGCAGCCGGATCGGGATGGGCGGGGAGCTGTTTTTT. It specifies CASSRIGMGGELFF.

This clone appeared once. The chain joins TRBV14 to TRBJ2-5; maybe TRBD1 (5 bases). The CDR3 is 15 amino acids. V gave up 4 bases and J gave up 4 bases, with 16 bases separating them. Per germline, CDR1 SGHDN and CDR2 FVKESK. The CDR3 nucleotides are TGTGCCAGCAGCCGCTTTAGCAGGGATTCAGAGACCCAGTACTTC. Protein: CASSRFSRDSETQYF.

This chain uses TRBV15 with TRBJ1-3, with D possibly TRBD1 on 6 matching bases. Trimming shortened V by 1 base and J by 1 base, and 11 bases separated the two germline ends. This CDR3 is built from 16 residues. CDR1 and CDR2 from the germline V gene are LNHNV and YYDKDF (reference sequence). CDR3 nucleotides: TGTGCCACCAGCAGAGCCAACACAGGGTCTGGAAACACCATATATTTT. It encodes CATSRANTGSGNTIYF.

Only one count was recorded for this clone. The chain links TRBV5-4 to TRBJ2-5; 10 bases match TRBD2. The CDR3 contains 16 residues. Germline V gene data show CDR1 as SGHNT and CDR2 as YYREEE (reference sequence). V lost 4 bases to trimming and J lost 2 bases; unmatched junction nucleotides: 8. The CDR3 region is CASSRRLAGLQETQYF. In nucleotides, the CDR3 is TGTGCCAGCAGCCGACGACTAGCGGGTTTACAAGAGACCCAGTACTTC.

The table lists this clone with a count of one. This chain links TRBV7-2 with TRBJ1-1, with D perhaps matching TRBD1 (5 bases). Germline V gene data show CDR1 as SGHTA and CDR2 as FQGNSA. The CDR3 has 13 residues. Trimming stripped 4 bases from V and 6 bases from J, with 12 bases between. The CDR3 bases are TGTGCCAGCAGCTGGGCGGGGACGGCTGAAGCTTTCTTT. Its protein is CASSWAGTAEAFF.

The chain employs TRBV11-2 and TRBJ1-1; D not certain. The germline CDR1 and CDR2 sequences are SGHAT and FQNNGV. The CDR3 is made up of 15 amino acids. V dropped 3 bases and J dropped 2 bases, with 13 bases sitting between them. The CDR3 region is CASSFRVPGNTEAFF. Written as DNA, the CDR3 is TGTGCCAGCAGCTTTAGAGTCCCGGGAAACACTGAAGCTTTCTTT.

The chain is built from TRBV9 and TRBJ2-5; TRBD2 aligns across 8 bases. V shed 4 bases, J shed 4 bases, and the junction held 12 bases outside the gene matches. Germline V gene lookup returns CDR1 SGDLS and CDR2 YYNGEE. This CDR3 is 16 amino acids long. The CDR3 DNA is TGTGCCAGCAGCTACGGGAGGGGGGGTGGTCCAGAGACCCAGTACTTC. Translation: CASSYGRGGGPETQYF.